These T cell receptor beta chains were read from a single sample in a study of blood T cells in healthy people across ages. One entry per CDR3 protein, called by TCRdb with MiXCR from the 5' RACE reads. This sample has hundreds of thousands of distinct CDR3 sequences, with about 27% found just once. The same data also went into a second study, on T cells of mothers and their children.

Material: blood. These receptors all stem from a boy between 2 and 10 years old in good health. CDR3s include the opening cysteine and the closing phenylalanine or tryptophan. A D gene is named only where the DNA matches it firmly. Size is omitted from some rows. Given values are once, few, many or a class for expanded clones.

V	J	size	length	D	CDR3	DNA
TRBV3-1	TRBJ1-5	many	13	-	CASSQDLNQPQHF	TGTGCCAGCAGCCAAGATTTGAATCAGCCCCAGCATTTT
TRBV4-3	TRBJ2-1	-	16	TRBD2	CASSQTGTSGYNEQFF	TGCGCCAGCAGCCAGACCGGGACTAGCGGATACAATGAGCAGTTCTTC
TRBV20-1	TRBJ2-1	few	14	TRBD2	CSAATSGEYNEQFF	TGCAGTGCCGCTACTAGCGGAGAGTACAATGAGCAGTTCTTC
TRBV5-1	TRBJ2-2	-	15	-	CASRGPTLNTGELFF	TGCGCCAGCAGGGGACCGACTCTGAACACCGGGGAGCTGTTTTTT
TRBV5-1	TRBJ2-1	-	12	-	CASSFKVNEQFF	TGCGCCAGCAGCTTCAAAGTCAATGAGCAGTTCTTC
TRBV10-3	TRBJ1-5	-	15	TRBD1	CAISDPGQVNQPQHF	TGTGCCATCAGCGACCCGGGACAGGTTAATCAGCCCCAGCATTTT
TRBV2	TRBJ2-1	-	13	TRBD2	CASSELAGGWQFF	TGTGCCAGCAGTGAACTAGCGGGGGGCTGGCAGTTCTTC
TRBV4-1	TRBJ2-1	-	14	-	CASSQDAGLNEQFF	TGCGCCAGCAGCCAAGATGCGGGGTTGAATGAGCAGTTCTTC
TRBV7-9	TRBJ2-7	-	14	TRBD1	CASSLPGQPHEQYF	TGTGCCAGCAGCTTACCGGGACAGCCACACGAGCAGTACTTC
TRBV5-1	TRBJ2-3	-	12	TRBD2	CASSQTSGSQYF	TGCGCCAGCAGCCAAACTAGCGGGAGTCAGTATTTT
TRBV7-9	TRBJ1-1	few	14	-	CASSLGWGGEEAFF	TGTGCCAGCAGCTTAGGTTGGGGGGGGGAGGAAGCTTTCTTT
TRBV10-3	TRBJ2-1	-	15	TRBD2	CAIRLAGGGNNKQFF	TGTGCCATCAGATTAGCGGGAGGAGGGAACAATAAGCAGTTCTTC
TRBV6-1	TRBJ2-4	many	15	-	CASSAGGIAKNIQYF	TGTGCCAGCAGTGCTGGCGGGATAGCCAAAAACATTCAGTACTTC
TRBV5-1	TRBJ2-1	few	11	-	CASSLLAEQFF	TGCGCCAGCAGCTTGTTGGCCGAGCAGTTCTTC
TRBV9	TRBJ1-6	few	16	-	CASSVRPGGYNSPLHF	TGTGCCAGCAGCGTCAGGCCCGGGGGTTATAATTCACCCCTCCACTTT
TRBV11-2	TRBJ2-3	-	13	-	CASSLFPTDTQYF	TGTGCCAGCAGCTTATTCCCCACAGATACGCAGTATTTT
TRBV5-1	TRBJ1-2	-	12	-	CASSIANYGYTF	TGCGCCAGCAGCATTGCTAACTATGGCTACACCTTC
TRBV9	TRBJ1-2	few	16	TRBD1	CASSSPGTALSYGYTF	TGTGCCAGCAGCTCTCCCGGGACAGCCCTGAGCTATGGCTACACCTTC